The rows below give T cell receptor beta chains drawn from one sample of a study of blood T cells in healthy people across ages. TCRdb passed the 5' RACE reads through MiXCR, listing each CDR3 protein once. The top ten clones hold about 23% of a sample with around 1,800,000 distinct CDR3 sequences, about two fifths of them seen once. The sequencing sample was made of blood. The receptors here all came from a human donor in good health. Both conserved end residues are part of each CDR3. A D gene is named only where the DNA matches it firmly. Size is stated for part of the rows, as once, few or many counts, or as a class when the clone is expanded.

J | D | V | size | DNA | CDR3
TRBJ1-2 | . | TRBV4-1 | few | TGCGCCAGCAGCCAGATCGGACTCGGCTGCACCTTC | CASSQIGLGCTF
TRBJ2-5 | . | TRBV11-3 | . | TGTGCCAGCAGCTCATCAACGGACCAAGGGTACCAAGAGACCCAGTACTTC | CASSSSTDQGYQETQYF
TRBJ1-1 | . | TRBV7-2 | . | TGTGCCAGCAGCTCCTACGGGAGGCCAGGTGAAGCTTTCTTT | CASSSYGRPGEAFF
TRBJ2-5 | . | TRBV29-1 | . | TGCAGCGTTCCCAGGTCGGAGACCCAGTACTTC | CSVPRSETQYF
TRBJ2-3 | . | TRBV7-2 | few | TGTGCCAGCAGTTTAGAGGGATTGGGACTCCGCACAGATACGCAGTATTTT | CASSLEGLGLRTDTQYF
TRBJ1-2 | . | TRBV18 | . | TGTGCCAGCTCACCACGCGCAGGGGAGGGCTATGGCTACACCTTC | CASSPRAGEGYGYTF
TRBJ2-1 | TRBD2 | TRBV7-8 | . | TGTGCCAGCACCCCTAGGCGCCCGGGACTAGCGCCGCGCAATGAGCAGTTCTTC | CASTPRRPGLAPRNEQFF
TRBJ2-6 | TRBD1 | TRBV13 | few | TGTGCCAGCAGCCCCTGGACAGGTCCCTCTGGGGCCAACGTCCTGACTTTC | CASSPWTGPSGANVLTF
TRBJ1-2 | . | TRBV9 | many | TGTGCCAGCAGCGTGTTGGGGCAGGGCTATGGCTACACCTTC | CASSVLGQGYGYTF
TRBJ2-7 | . | TRBV6-2/TRBV6-3 | few | TGTGCCAGCAGTTACTCGAAACACGAGCAGTACTTC | CASSYSKHEQYF
TRBJ2-3 | . | TRBV7-2 | . | TGTGCCAGCAGAAGCGGGTTAGGGGGCACAGATACGCAGTATTTT | CASRSGLGGTDTQYF
TRBJ2-1 | . | TRBV7-3 | few | TGTGCCAGCAGCTTAAATAGGGGTCCCTACAATGAGCAGTTCTTC | CASSLNRGPYNEQFF